The sequence of this T cell receptor (beta chain) was determined in a study of OX40 agonist ivuxolimab in advanced cancers. Overall study results and limits: Both blood CD4+ and CD8+ T cells showed clonal growth by week 6 at 0.1 to 3.0 mg/kg. Partial responders at 0.1-3.0 mg/kg showed near-lowest clonal expansion. Not determined was the antigen specificity of the expanded peripheral T cells.

The CDR3 has 16 amino acids. Germline trimming cut 5 bases from V and 7 bases from J; bases unmatched to any gene: 12. Germline V gene lookup returns CDR1 SGHAT and CDR2 FQNNGV. Using immunoSEQ multiplex PCR, the repertoire was profiled, and TCRdb retains in-frame clones only, with some absent. In the table there are about 93,000 clones, 92% of which are singletons. Regarding this clone: Its antigen is as yet unknown.

The sequencing used CD4+ or CD8+ T cells sorted from blood, collected in a trial of the OX40 agonist ivuxolimab. This clonotype originated in an adult with an advanced solid tumor such as melanoma, head and neck, liver or kidney cancer. The chain is built from TRBV11-2 and TRBJ2-1; TRBD1 agrees at 9 bases. The CDR3 sequence: CASSRYAGTGLNEQFF. The CDR3 DNA reads as TGTGCCAGCAGCCGCTATGCCGGGACAGGGTTAAATGAGCAGTTCTTC.